Sequencing of this T cell receptor (beta chain) was carried out in a study of T cell repertoires in cytomegalovirus infection. Study-wide findings and caveats: CMV-specific TCR beta clonotypes restricted by HLA-C dominated the ex vivo response. Cumulative public TCR beta family frequency identified CMV carriers with the relevant HLA.

The CDR3 contains 17 residues. Germline CDR1 and CDR2: MDHEN and SYDVKM. Turning to this clonotype: The target antigen is unknown. This clone may be a read error of a much larger clone one base away.

Each CDR3 protein gets one entry after TCRdb re-called the reads with MiXCR. This sample has 150,000 to 200,000 distinct CDR3 sequences; under 15% occur once, and the top ten carry around 27%. Material: PBMCs. The clonotype was recovered from a human donor in good health (CMV status not recorded). Some clones in this sample may be carry-over from other donors' samples. V is TRBV28 and J is TRBJ1-3; TRBD1 agrees at 9 bases. The CDR3 DNA is TGTGCCAGCAGTTCCCCCCTTGGGACAGGGAGTGGAAACACCATATGTTTT. Amino acids: CASSSPLGTGSGNTICF.